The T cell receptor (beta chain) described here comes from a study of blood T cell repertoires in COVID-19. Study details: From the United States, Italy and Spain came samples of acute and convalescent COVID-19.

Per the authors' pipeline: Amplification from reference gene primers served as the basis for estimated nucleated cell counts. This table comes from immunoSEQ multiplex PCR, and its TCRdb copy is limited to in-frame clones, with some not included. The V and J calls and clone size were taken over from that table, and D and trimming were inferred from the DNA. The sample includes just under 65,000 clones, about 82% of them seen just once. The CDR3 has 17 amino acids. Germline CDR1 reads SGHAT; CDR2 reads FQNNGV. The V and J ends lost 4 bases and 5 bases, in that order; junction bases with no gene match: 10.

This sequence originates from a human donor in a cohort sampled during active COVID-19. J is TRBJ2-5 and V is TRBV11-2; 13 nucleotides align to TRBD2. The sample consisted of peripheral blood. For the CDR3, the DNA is TGTGCCAGCAGCTCGGGGGGACTAGCGGGGTTGGGTGAGACCCAGTACTTC. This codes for CASSSGGLAGLGETQYF.